These T cell receptor beta chains were read from a single sample in a study of blood T cell repertoires in COVID-19. Generated by immunoSEQ multiplex PCR, the TCRdb table keeps only in-frame clones and is missing some. Of over 350,000 clones in the sample, about 87% were seen once. Sequenced sample: PBMCs or T cells enriched from blood (not recorded which). The source of these receptors is a woman aged 50 to 60 who had recovered from COVID-19. CDR3s include the opening cysteine and the closing phenylalanine or tryptophan. D genes are given only for firm matches. A clone size is listed for some rows: how often the clone was seen (once, few, many), or a class if it is expanded.

few TRBJ2-5 NA TRBV19 CASSPGGLSKTQYF TGTGCCAGTAGTCCTGGTGGCTTATCGAAGACCCAGTACTTC
NA TRBJ2-3 TRBD2 TRBV2 CASSEAAGLAGSTDTQYF TGTGCCAGCAGTGAAGCGGCGGGGCTAGCGGGTAGCACAGATACGCAGTATTTT
many TRBJ2-2 TRBD1 TRBV7-9 CASRETGAGTGELFF TGTGCCAGCAGGGAGACAGGGGCCGGCACCGGGGAGCTGTTTTTT
NA TRBJ1-2 TRBD1 TRBV27 CASSPASDRAAGYTF TGTGCCAGCAGTCCCGCTTCGGACAGGGCGGCTGGCTACACCTTC
NA TRBJ2-5 TRBD2 TRBV28 CASSYTGLAVETQYF TGTGCCAGCAGTTACACCGGACTAGCGGTCGAGACCCAGTACTTC
NA TRBJ1-4 TRBD1 TRBV25-1 CASSAGGTGYEKLFF TGTGCCAGCAGTGCCGGGGGGACAGGGTATGAAAAACTGTTTTTT
NA TRBJ1-3 NA TRBV11-3 CASSEGQSSGNTIYF TGTGCCAGCAGCGAAGGACAATCCTCTGGAAACACCATATATTTT
NA TRBJ1-3 TRBD1 TRBV7-9 CASRITGGSGNTIYF TGTGCCAGCAGAATAACAGGGGGCTCTGGAAACACCATATATTTT
NA TRBJ2-5 NA TRBV29-1 CSVEDSWAQETQYF TGCAGCGTTGAAGATTCTTGGGCCCAAGAGACCCAGTACTTC
NA TRBJ1-3 TRBD1 TRBV5-1 CASSLEGQGLRNTIYF TGCGCCAGCAGCTTGGAAGGACAGGGGTTGAGAAACACCATATATTTT
NA TRBJ1-6 NA TRBV13 CASSQRGRNSPLHF TGTGCCAGCAGCCAGCGGGGGAGGAACTCACCCCTCCACTTT
NA TRBJ1-2 TRBD1 TRBV5-1 CASSWGQGGDYGYTF TGCGCCAGCAGCTGGGGACAGGGAGGGGACTATGGCTACACCTTC
NA TRBJ1-6 NA TRBV30 CASTTDALRGNSPLHF TGTGCCTCTACAACGGACGCCCTCAGAGGGAATTCACCCCTCCACTTT
NA TRBJ1-2 TRBD1 TRBV7-2 CASSNRDRGIGYGYTF TGTGCCAGCAGCAACCGGGACAGGGGCATTGGCTATGGCTACACCTTC
NA TRBJ2-3 NA TRBV6-6 CASSDTLPKDTQYF TGTGCCAGCAGCGACACCCTCCCGAAAGATACGCAGTATTTT
NA TRBJ2-3 NA TRBV2 CARQQTEEYTDTQYF TGTGCCAGACAACAGACAGAGGAATACACAGATACGCAGTATTTT
NA TRBJ1-1 TRBD1 TRBV19 CASQDRPNTEAFF TGTGCCAGTCAGGACAGGCCGAACACTGAAGCTTTCTTT
once TRBJ2-7 NA TRBV3-1/TRBV3-2 CASSLDSTGTLYF TGTGCCAGCAGCCTAGATTCCACAGGGACCCTGTACTTC
NA TRBJ2-5 NA TRBV9 CASSVDGGQQETQYF TGTGCCAGCAGCGTAGATGGGGGCCAACAAGAGACCCAGTACTTC
NA TRBJ1-3 TRBD1 TRBV5-1 CASSPNTGQRNTIYF TGCGCCAGCAGCCCCAACACGGGACAGAGAAACACCATATATTTT
NA TRBJ2-3 TRBD2 TRBV11-2 CASSLEAGLSDTQYF TGTGCCAGCAGCTTAGAAGCGGGACTTTCAGATACGCAGTATTTT
NA TRBJ1-1 NA TRBV2 CASTTTGSNTEAFF TGTGCCAGCACCACTACAGGGTCGAACACTGAAGCTTTCTTT
NA TRBJ2-1 TRBD2 TRBV7-2 CASSALAGNEQFF TGTGCCAGCAGCGCACTAGCGGGTAATGAGCAGTTCTTC
NA TRBJ1-4 NA TRBV29-1 CSVEVPGRATNEKLFF TGCAGCGTTGAAGTTCCGGGTCGGGCAACTAATGAAAAACTGTTTTTT
few TRBJ1-1 NA TRBV7-2 CASTQKRGVWTEAFF TGTGCCAGCACCCAAAAACGGGGGGTATGGACTGAAGCTTTCTTT
NA TRBJ1-2 NA TRBV3-1/TRBV3-2 CASSTHRDFEANYGYTF TGTGCCAGCAGCACACACAGGGATTTCGAGGCTAACTATGGCTACACCTTC
NA TRBJ2-2 TRBD1 TRBV19 CASSIPDRGGNGELFF TGTGCCAGTAGTATACCGGACAGGGGTGGCAACGGGGAGCTGTTTTTT
NA TRBJ1-5 TRBD1 TRBV27 CASSPGTASQPQHF TGTGCCAGCAGTCCTGGGACAGCCAGTCAGCCCCAGCATTTT
NA TRBJ2-7 NA TRBV6-1 CASSEAQVSSYEQYF TGTGCCAGCAGTGAAGCCCAGGTGAGCTCCTACGAGCAGTACTTC
NA TRBJ1-6 TRBD1 TRBV6-1 CASSGGQGATYNSPLHF TGTGCCAGCAGTGGGGGACAGGGGGCGACCTATAATTCACCCCTCCACTTT
NA TRBJ2-2 NA TRBV6-5 CASRAGNTGELFF TGTGCCAGCCGGGCGGGGAACACCGGGGAGCTGTTTTTT
NA TRBJ2-5 NA TRBV30 CAWRTEETQYF TGTGCCTGGAGGACAGAAGAGACCCAGTACTTC